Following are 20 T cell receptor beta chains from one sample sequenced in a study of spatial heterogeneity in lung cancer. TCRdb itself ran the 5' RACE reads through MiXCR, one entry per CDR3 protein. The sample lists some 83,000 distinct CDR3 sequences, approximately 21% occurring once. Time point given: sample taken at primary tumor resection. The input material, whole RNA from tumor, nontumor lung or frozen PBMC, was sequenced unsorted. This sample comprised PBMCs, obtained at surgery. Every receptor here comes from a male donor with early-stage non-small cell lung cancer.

CDR3 sequence (DNA): TGCAGTGCTAGTCGGGGCGGGAGAGGGAATGAGCAGTTCTTC. This gives the protein CSASRGGRGNEQFF. The gene calls are TRBV20-1 and TRBJ2-1; TRBD2 matches 7 bases. Trimming removed 3 bases from V and 7 bases from J; junction bases left unmatched: 9. Germline V gene lookup returns CDR1 DFQATT and CDR2 SNEGSKA (reference sequence). There are 14 residues in the CDR3.

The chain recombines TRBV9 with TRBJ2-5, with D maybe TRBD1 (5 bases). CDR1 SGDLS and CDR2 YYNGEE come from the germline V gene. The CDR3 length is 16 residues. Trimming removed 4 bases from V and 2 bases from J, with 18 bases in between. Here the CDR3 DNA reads TGTGCCAGCAGCCCTGGGGCCCTCTCCTTTCAAGAGACCCAGTACTTC. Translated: CASSPGALSFQETQYF.

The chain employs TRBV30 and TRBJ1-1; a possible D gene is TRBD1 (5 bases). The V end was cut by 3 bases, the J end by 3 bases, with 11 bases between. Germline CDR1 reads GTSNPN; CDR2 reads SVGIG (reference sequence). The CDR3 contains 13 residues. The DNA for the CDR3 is TGTGCCTGGAGCCTCAGGGATTACACTGAAGCTTTCTTT. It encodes CAWSLRDYTEAFF.

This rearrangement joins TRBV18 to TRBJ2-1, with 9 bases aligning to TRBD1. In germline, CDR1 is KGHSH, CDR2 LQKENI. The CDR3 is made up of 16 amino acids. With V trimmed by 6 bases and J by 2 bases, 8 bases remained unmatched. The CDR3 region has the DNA TGTGCCAGCTCGGATACAGGGGGCACCACCTACAATGAGCAGTTCTTC. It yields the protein CASSDTGGTTYNEQFF.

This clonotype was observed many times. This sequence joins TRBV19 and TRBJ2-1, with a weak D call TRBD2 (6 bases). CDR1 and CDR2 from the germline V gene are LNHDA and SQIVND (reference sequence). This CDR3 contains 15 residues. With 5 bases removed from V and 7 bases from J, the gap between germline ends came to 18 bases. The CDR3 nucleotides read TGTGCCAGTAGTCCTTTCTCATCTAGCGCAAATGAGCAGTTCTTC. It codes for CASSPFSSSANEQFF.

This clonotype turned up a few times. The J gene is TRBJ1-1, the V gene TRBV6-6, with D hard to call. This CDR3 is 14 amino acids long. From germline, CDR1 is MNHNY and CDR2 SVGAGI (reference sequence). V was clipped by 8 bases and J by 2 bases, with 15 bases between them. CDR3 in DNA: TGTGCCAGCGGCCAGCGGGGTCCCAACACTGAAGCTTTCTTT. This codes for CASGQRGPNTEAFF.

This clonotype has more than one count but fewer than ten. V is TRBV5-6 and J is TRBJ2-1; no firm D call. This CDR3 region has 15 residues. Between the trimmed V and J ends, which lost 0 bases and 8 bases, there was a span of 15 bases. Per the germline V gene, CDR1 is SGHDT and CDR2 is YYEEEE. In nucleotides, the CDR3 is TGTGCCAGCAGCTTGGCTTATTATTCTAAGGATGAGCAGTTCTTC. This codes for CASSLAYYSKDEQFF.

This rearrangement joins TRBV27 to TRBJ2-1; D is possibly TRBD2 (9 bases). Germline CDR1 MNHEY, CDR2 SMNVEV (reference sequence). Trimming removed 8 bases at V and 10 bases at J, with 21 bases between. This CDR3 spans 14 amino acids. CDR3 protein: CASQGAGGYREQFF. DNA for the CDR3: TGTGCCAGCCAGGGGGCGGGAGGGTACAGGGAGCAGTTCTTC.

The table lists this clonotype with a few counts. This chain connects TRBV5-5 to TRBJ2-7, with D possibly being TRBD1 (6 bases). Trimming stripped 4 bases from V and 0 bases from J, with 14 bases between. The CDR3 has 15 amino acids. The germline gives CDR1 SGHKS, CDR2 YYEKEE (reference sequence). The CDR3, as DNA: TGTGCCAGCAGCGAAACCGGGACACTCTCCTACGAGCAGTACTTC. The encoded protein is CASSETGTLSYEQYF.

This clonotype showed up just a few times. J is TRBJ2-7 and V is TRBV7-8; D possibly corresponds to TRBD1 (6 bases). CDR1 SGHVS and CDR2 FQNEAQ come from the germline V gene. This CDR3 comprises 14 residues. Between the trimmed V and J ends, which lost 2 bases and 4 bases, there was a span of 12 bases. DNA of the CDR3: TGTGCCAGCAGCTTAAGAACAGGGATTTACGAGCAGTACTTC. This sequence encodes CASSLRTGIYEQYF.

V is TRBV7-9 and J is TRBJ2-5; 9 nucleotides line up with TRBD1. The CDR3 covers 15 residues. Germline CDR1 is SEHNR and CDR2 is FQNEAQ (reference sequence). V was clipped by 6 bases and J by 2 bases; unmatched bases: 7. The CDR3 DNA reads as TGTGCCAGCAGTAAAACCGACAGGGGGCAAGAGACCCAGTACTTC. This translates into CASSKTDRGQETQYF. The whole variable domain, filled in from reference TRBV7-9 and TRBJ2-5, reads DTGVSQNPRHKITKRGQNVTFRCDPISEHNRLYWYRQTLGQGPEFLTYFQNEAQLEKSRLLSDRFSAERPKGSFSTLEIQRTEQGDSAMYLCASSKTDRGQETQYFGPGTRLLVL.

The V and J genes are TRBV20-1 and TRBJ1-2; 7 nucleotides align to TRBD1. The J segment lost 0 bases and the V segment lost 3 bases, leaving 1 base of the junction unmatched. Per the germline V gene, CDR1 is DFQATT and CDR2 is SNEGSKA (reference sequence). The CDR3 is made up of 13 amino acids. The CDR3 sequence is CSARDRTNYGYTF. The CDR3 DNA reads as TGCAGTGCTAGGGACAGGACTAACTATGGCTACACCTTC.

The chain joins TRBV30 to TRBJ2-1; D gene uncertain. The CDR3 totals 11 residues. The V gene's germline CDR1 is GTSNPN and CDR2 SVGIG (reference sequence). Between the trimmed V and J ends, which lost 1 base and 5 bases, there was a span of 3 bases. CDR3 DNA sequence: TGTGCCTGGAGTGCGAACAATGAGCAGTTCTTC. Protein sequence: CAWSANNEQFF.

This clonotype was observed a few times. CDR3 in amino acids: CASSYAVLGNTIYF. The CDR3 coding sequence is TGTGCCAGCAGTTACGCGGTGCTTGGAAACACCATATATTTT. The chain employs TRBV6-2 or TRBV6-3 and TRBJ1-3; the D is unclear. The germline V and J ends were trimmed by 2 bases and 3 bases, with 8 bases remaining between them. The CDR3 runs 14 residues. Germline assignment: CDR1 MNHEY and CDR2 SVGEGT.

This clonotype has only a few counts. CDR3 residues: CASSPQGESTGELFF. CDR3 in DNA: TGTGCCAGCTCACCGCAGGGGGAAAGCACCGGGGAGCTGTTTTTT. V and J are TRBV18 and TRBJ2-2; 7 bases map to TRBD1. With 3 bases clipped from V and 4 bases from J, the junction kept 5 bases outside the gene matches. The germline gives CDR1 KGHSH, CDR2 LQKENI. The CDR3 length is 15 residues.

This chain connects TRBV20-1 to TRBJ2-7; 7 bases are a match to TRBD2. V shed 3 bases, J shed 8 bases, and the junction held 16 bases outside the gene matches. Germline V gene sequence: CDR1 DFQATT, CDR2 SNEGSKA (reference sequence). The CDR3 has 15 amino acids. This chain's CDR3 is CSASSSGKTQDKQYF. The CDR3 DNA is TGCAGTGCTAGTTCAAGCGGGAAGACGCAGGACAAGCAGTACTTC.

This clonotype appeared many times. CDR3: CATAGQSATGSPLHF. In DNA form, the CDR3 reads TGTGCCACCGCGGGACAGTCAGCCACTGGATCACCCCTCCACTTT. V is TRBV12-3 or TRBV12-4 and J is TRBJ1-6; 7 bases agree with TRBD1. This CDR3 has 15 amino acids. The ends lost 10 bases at V and 10 bases at J; junction bases unmatched: 16.

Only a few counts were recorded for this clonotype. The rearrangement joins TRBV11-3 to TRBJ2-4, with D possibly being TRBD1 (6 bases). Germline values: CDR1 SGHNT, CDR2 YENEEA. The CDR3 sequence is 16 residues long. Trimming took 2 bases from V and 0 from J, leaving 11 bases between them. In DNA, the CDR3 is TGTGCCAGCAGCTTACAGGGGTCTCTAGCCAAAAACATTCAGTACTTC. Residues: CASSLQGSLAKNIQYF.

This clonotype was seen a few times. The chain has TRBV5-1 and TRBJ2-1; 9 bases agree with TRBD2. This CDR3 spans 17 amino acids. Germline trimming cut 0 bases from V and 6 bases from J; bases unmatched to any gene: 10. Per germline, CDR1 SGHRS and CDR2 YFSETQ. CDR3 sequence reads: CASSLASGGTPPNEQFF. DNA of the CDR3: TGCGCCAGCAGCTTGGCCAGCGGGGGGACCCCACCCAATGAGCAGTTCTTC. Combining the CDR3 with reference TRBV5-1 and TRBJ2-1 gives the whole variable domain KAGVTQTPRYLIKTRGQQVTLSCSPISGHRSVSWYQQTPGQGLQFLFEYFSETQRNKGNFPGRFSGRQFSNSRSEMNVSTLELGDSALYLCASSLASGGTPPNEQFFGPGTRLTVL.

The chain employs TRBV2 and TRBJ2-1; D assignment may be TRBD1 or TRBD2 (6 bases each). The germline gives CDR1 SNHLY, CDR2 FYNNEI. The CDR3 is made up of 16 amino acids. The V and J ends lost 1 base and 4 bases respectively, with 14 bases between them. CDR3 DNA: TGTGCCAGCAGTGAAGAGGGGGGCGCTGGTTACAATGAGCAGTTCTTC. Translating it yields CASSEEGGAGYNEQFF. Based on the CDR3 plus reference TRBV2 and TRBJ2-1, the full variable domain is EPEVTQTPSHQVTQMGQEVILRCVPISNHLYFYWYRQILGQKVEFLVSFYNNEISEKSEIFDDQFSVERPDGSNFTLKIRSTKLEDSAMYFCASSEEGGAGYNEQFFGPGTRLTVL.